This T cell receptor (beta chain) appears in the sequencing data of a study of T cell clonotyping in hematopoietic cell transplantation. Whole-study findings and limits: No sorting was done, leaving CD4 and CD8 contributions mixed.

Only in-frame clones appear in the TCRdb table, and some are missing; sequencing was by immunoSEQ multiplex PCR. The sample has 7,900 or so clones, around nine tenths seen once. Worth noting for this clone: Its antigen is unidentified.

V lost 5 bases and J lost 4, with 20 bases in between. From germline, CDR1 is SGHVS and CDR2 FQNEAQ. The CDR3 spans 17 residues. The sequenced sample was PBMCs, obtained 30 days after allogeneic stem cell transplant. This clonotype was obtained from a female patient aged 50 to 65 who had an allogeneic stem cell transplant from an unrelated donor, so the T cells may come from the graft donor. Some clones in this sample may be carry-over from other donors' samples. The chain links TRBV7-8 to TRBJ1-4; D is perhaps TRBD1 (5 bases). The DNA of the CDR3 is TGTGCCAGCAGCCCGGGTGGAATGGCAGGGCTTAATGAAAAACTGTTTTTT. Residues: CASSPGGMAGLNEKLFF.